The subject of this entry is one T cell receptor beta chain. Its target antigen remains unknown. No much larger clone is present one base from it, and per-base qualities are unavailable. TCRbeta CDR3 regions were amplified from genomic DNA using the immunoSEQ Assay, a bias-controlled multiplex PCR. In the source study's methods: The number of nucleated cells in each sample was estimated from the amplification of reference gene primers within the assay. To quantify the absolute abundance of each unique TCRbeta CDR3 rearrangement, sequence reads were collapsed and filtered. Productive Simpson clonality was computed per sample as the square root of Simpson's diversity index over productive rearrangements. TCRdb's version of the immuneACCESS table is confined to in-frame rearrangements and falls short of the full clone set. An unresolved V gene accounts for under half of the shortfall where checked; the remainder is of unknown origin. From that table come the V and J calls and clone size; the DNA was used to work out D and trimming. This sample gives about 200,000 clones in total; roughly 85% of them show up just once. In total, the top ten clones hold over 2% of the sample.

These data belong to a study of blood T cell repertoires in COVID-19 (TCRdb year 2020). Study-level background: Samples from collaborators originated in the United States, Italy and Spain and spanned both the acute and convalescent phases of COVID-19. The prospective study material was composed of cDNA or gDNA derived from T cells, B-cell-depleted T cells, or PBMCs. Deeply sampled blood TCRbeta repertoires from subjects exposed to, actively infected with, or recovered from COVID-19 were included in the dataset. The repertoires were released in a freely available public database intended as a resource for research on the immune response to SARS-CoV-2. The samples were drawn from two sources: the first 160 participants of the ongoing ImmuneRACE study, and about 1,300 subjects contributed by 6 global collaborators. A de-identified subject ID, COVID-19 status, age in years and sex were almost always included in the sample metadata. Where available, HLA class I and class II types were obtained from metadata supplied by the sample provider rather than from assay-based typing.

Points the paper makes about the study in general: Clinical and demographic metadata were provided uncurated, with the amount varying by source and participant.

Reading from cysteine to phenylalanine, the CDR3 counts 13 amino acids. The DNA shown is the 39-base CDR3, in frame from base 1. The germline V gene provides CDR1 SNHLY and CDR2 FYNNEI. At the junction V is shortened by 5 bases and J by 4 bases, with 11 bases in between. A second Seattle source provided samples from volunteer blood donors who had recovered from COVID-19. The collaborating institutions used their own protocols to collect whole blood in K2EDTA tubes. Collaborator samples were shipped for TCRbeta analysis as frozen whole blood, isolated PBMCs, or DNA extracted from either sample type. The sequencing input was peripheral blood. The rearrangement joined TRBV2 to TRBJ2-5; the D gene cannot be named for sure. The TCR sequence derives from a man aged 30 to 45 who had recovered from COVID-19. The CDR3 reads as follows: CASSRPWAETQYF. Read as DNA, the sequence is TGTGCCAGCAGTCGTCCGTGGGCAGAGACCCAGTACTTC.